This T cell receptor (beta chain) appears in the sequencing data of a study of a mutant IDH1 vaccine in newly diagnosed glioma. As for the study in general: Treated patients showed a male proportion of around 62%, a female proportion of around 40%, and a mean age of 40.4 years. Before enrollment, patients got radiotherapy alone, temozolomide alone, or mostly the combination. Findings of the study overall: Immune responses arising from the vaccine appeared in about 93% of patients. Variations in leading peripheral T cell clonotypes appeared to have no connection with pseudoprogression.

A remark on this clone: Its specificity is not known.

Time point: baseline, week 1 (first vaccination visit). Treatment in this sample: pre-vaccination baseline after standard-of-care therapy. There are 15 residues in the CDR3. V shed 7 bases and J shed 4 bases, with 14 bases lying between them. The germline CDR1 and CDR2 sequences are WNHNN and SYGVQD (reference sequence). TCRdb's table, derived via immunoSEQ multiplex PCR, lists solely in-frame clones and lacks some. Among about 98,000 clones, roughly 89% were seen once, and the ten largest hold approximately 0.58%. The sequence was collected from a woman in her forties or fifties with glioma. The chain carries TRBV10-1 and TRBJ2-6, with D perhaps assigned TRBD1 or TRBD2 (5 bases each). The source was PBMCs, collected from a glioma patient treated with radiotherapy, temozolomide or both. The CDR3 reads CASNGTPGGANVLTF. The CDR3 coding sequence is TGCGCCAGCAACGGGACCCCTGGAGGGGCCAACGTCCTGACTTTC.